The sequence of this T cell receptor (beta chain) was determined in a study of beta chain features in type 1 diabetes. Germline-derived CDR1 and CDR2 are SGDLS and YYNGEE. This CDR3 has 16 residues. The J segment lost 0 bases and the V segment lost 2 bases, leaving 8 bases of the junction unmatched. Sorting produced populations that all topped 98% purity. All of the isolated RNA was reverse transcribed, so expressed TCRB transcripts were sequenced. Some 3.6 million reads was the average for naive, central memory and regulatory T cell samples. The repertoire was sequenced with immunoSEQ multiplex PCR; TCRdb's copy has only in-frame clones and lacks some. This sample has about 250,000 clones, with 14% found just once.

The receptor was isolated from a woman in her forties in good health. Specimen: naive CD4+ T cells from blood. The V call is TRBV9, the J call TRBJ2-7; 7 nucleotides line up with TRBD1. The CDR3 DNA follows: TGTGCCAGCAGCGTTGGGGGACAGATCAACTCCTACGAGCAGTACTTC. It yields the protein CASSVGGQINSYEQYF.